This TCR beta chain originates from a study of follicular helper T cells after annual influenza vaccination. In the study overall: Some donors were sampled over the 2013-2014, 2014-2015 and 2015-2016 vaccinations. Study-wide results and caveats: Day 7 ICOS+CD38+ clones later appeared mostly in ICOS-CD38- cTfh.

Here immunoSEQ multiplex PCR was the method, and the copy in TCRdb shows in-frame clones only, minus some. The repertoire holds nearly 11,000 clones, nearly 85% seen once, with about 0.92% in the top ten. Sorted blood CD4 subsets were sequenced before and after adults received seasonal inactivated influenza vaccine. As to this clone: The antigen is not known.

With 1 base removed from V and 8 bases from J, the gap between germline ends came to 2 bases. CDR3 length equals 10 residues. Per the germline V gene, CDR1 is SGHDT and CDR2 is YYEEEE. This rearrangement joins TRBV5-6 to TRBJ2-3; no firm D call. The starting material was CXCR5- memory CD4+ T cells sorted from blood, obtained 6 weeks after influenza vaccination. This TCR came from an adult who received the influenza vaccine. The CDR3 DNA sequence: TGTGCCAGCAGCTTGTCTACGCAGTATTTT. Residues: CASSLSTQYF.